The 17 T cell receptor beta chains given below trace back to one sample, sequenced in a study of cytomegalovirus exposure and HLA in healthy donors. The PCR employed 60 Vbeta primers together with 13 Jbeta primers. Produced via immunoSEQ multiplex PCR; TCRdb's table is partial and in-frame only. This sample carries 200,000 to 250,000 clones, roughly 70% of them seen once, and the ten largest clones take less than 2%. Specimen: PBMCs. The receptors were gathered from a woman under 40 in good health and CMV-seronegative.

In nucleotides, the CDR3 is TGTGCCATCTCCGGAGGGGACCAGCCCCAGCATTTT. It is translated as CAISGGDQPQHF. The J gene is TRBJ1-5, the V gene TRBV10-3; perhaps TRBD1 as D (5 bases). This CDR3 comprises 12 residues. The ends were cut back, 8 bases at V and 7 bases at J, with 12 bases in the middle. Germline V CDR1 and CDR2: ENHRY, SYGVKD.

In this sample, this clone turned up a few times. The V gene is TRBV6-5, the J gene TRBJ1-2; 7 bases are a match to TRBD1. Unmatched junction bases numbered 10, after V lost 5 bases and J lost 4 bases. CDR1 and CDR2 (germline): MNHEY, SVGAGI. The CDR3 runs 15 residues. Here the CDR3 reads CASSQNRDRLYGYTF. The CDR3 DNA reads TGTGCCAGCAGTCAAAATCGGGACAGACTCTATGGCTACACCTTC.

This clone was seen more than once but under ten times. This chain uses TRBV7-9 with TRBJ1-5; D gene unclear. Deletions cut 4 bases from V and 10 bases from J, with 14 bases between. From germline, CDR1 is SEHNR and CDR2 FQNEAQ (reference sequence). The CDR3 sequence is 13 residues long. The CDR3 loop is CASSSSQLQPQHF. The CDR3 DNA reads TGTGCCAGCAGCTCCTCCCAACTGCAACCCCAGCATTTT. Variable domain in full (rest from reference TRBV7-9 and TRBJ1-5): DTGVSQNPRHKITKRGQNVTFRCDPISEHNRLYWYRQTLGQGPEFLTYFQNEAQLEKSRLLSDRFSAERPKGSFSTLEIQRTEQGDSAMYLCASSSSQLQPQHFGDGTRLSIL.

V is TRBV9 and J is TRBJ2-3, with TRBD2 matching over 12 bases. The CDR3 totals 16 residues. V lost 4 bases, J lost 2 bases, and 5 bases stayed unmatched. Germline assignment: CDR1 SGDLS and CDR2 YYNGEE. The CDR3 sequence: CASSIRTSGTTDTQYF. The DNA of the CDR3 is TGTGCCAGCAGCATCCGGACTAGCGGGACCACAGATACGCAGTATTTT.

A few counts support this clone. The chain couples TRBV7-9 to TRBJ2-3; a weak D match, TRBD2 (5 bases). V lost 5 bases to trimming and J lost 0 bases, with 24 bases between them. Germline lookup yields CDR1 SEHNR and CDR2 FQNEAQ (reference sequence). The CDR3 has 19 residues. The CDR3 spells CASSGDEPRTHRSTDTQYF. CDR3 nucleotides: TGTGCCAGCAGCGGCGATGAACCGAGGACTCACCGAAGCACAGATACGCAGTATTTT.

This chain links TRBV7-8 with TRBJ2-5, with D perhaps matching TRBD2 (6 bases). Germline V gene data show CDR1 as SGHVS and CDR2 as FQNEAQ. V dropped 4 bases and J dropped 5 bases, with 20 bases sitting between them. The CDR3 sequence is 16 residues long. The DNA for the CDR3 is TGTGCCAGCAGCTGGGGCCATGGGCGGGGAGGTGAGACCCAGTACTTC. It translates to CASSWGHGRGGETQYF.

The gene calls are TRBV29-1 and TRBJ2-5; 7 nucleotides match TRBD1. CDR1 and CDR2 (germline): SQVTM, ANQGSEA. Trimming removed 4 bases from V and 3 bases from J; junction bases left unmatched: 11. The CDR3 has 15 residues. The CDR3 loop is CSVVFVTGVKETQYF. CDR3 sequence (DNA): TGCAGCGTTGTCTTCGTTACAGGGGTCAAAGAGACCCAGTACTTC.

A remark on this clone: One end of the junction does not line up with germline, which may come from a read error. This chain joins TRBV19 and TRBJ1-2; 7 nucleotides agree with TRBD1. The germline V gene has CDR1 LNHDA and CDR2 SQIVND (reference sequence). The CDR3 is made up of 18 amino acids. CDR3 sequence (DNA): TGTGCCACTAGTACCTCCAGGGCCAGAGACAGGGAACCCTATGGCTACACCTTC. Amino acids: CATSTSRARDREPYGYTF.

The rearrangement uses TRBV27 and TRBJ1-2, with 12 bases aligning to TRBD1. The CDR3 spans 13 residues. Germline lookup yields CDR1 MNHEY and CDR2 SMNVEV (reference sequence). The V segment lost 5 bases and the J segment 7 bases; nucleotides outside the gene matches: 2. The CDR3 bases are TGTGCCAGCAGTCCGGGACAGGGGGCTGGCTACACCTTC. The encoded protein is CASSPGQGAGYTF.

The chain uses TRBV10-3 and TRBJ1-1; D is undetermined. The CDR3 has 13 amino acids. Trimming took 0 bases from V and 4 from J, leaving 6 bases between them. CDR1 ENHRY and CDR2 SYGVKD come from the germline V gene. The CDR3 bases are TGTGCCATCAGTGAGTCGACACTCACTGAAGCTTTCTTT. Amino acids: CAISESTLTEAFF.

The CDR3 DNA reads TGTGCCAGCAGCGTTCGGCCGCGCCCGGGGCTAGCGGGAGGATTGTCCTACAATGAGCAGTTCTTC. Residues: CASSVRPRPGLAGGLSYNEQFF. This chain uses TRBV9 with TRBJ2-1; 11 bases are a match to TRBD2. The CDR3 runs to 22 residues. The V gene end was trimmed by 2 bases and the J gene end by 1 base; junction bases not matched to a gene: 20. Germline-derived CDR1 and CDR2 are SGDLS and YYNGEE.

This clone was picked up one time. The chain is built from TRBV5-1 and TRBJ2-7; no clear D gene. V dropped 4 bases and J dropped 5 bases, with 16 bases sitting between them. This CDR3 is built from 14 residues. Germline CDR1 reads SGHRS; CDR2 reads YFSETQ. In nucleotides, the CDR3 is TGCGCCAGCAGCCGACACTCCAGGCTCCACGAGCAGTACTTC. The encoded protein is CASSRHSRLHEQYF.

The rearrangement uses TRBV5-4 and TRBJ1-4, with TRBD1 identical over 7 bases. The CDR3 consists of 14 residues. Per germline, CDR1 SGHNT and CDR2 YYREEE (reference sequence). J was trimmed by 8 bases and V by 4 bases; bases with no gene match: 8. Written as DNA, the CDR3 is TGTGCCAGCAGCCGACAGGGAGTGAGGGAAAAACTGTTTTTT. It translates to CASSRQGVREKLFF.

The chain joins TRBV7-2 to TRBJ2-7, with D tentatively TRBD2 (6 bases). Trimming left V 6 bases short and J 2 bases short, with 14 bases between. CDR1 and CDR2 (germline): SGHTA, FQGNSA. The CDR3 spans 14 residues. The chain's CDR3 is CASSPNPGAYEQYF. CDR3 nucleotides: TGTGCCAGCAGTCCCAACCCGGGAGCCTACGAGCAGTACTTC.

The rearrangement links TRBV6-5 to TRBJ2-1, with D possibly TRBD2 on 7 matching bases. Trimming cost V 0 bases and J 4 bases, with 13 bases left between them. Germline V gene sequence: CDR1 MNHEY, CDR2 SVGAGI. CDR3 size: 16 residues. The CDR3: CASSYSNGGPYNEQFF. The CDR3 region has the DNA TGTGCCAGCAGTTACTCGAACGGGGGGCCTTACAATGAGCAGTTCTTC.

V and J are TRBV6-1 and TRBJ2-1, with D perhaps matching TRBD1 (5 bases). There are 16 residues in the CDR3. The germline gives CDR1 MNHNS, CDR2 SASEGT. V was clipped by 0 bases and J by 6 bases, with 15 bases between them. The CDR3 coding sequence is TGTGCCAGCAGTGAAGCGTCGCAGGGTGGGATCAATGAGCAGTTCTTC. This encodes CASSEASQGGINEQFF.

Worth noting for this clone: The junction does not match germline at one end; this may be a read error. Other nucleotide sequences from this sample produce the same CDR3. The J gene is TRBJ1-2, the V gene TRBV4-1; TRBD1 is a possible D gene (5 bases). CDR1 is MGHRA, CDR2 YSYEKL, per germline. The CDR3 covers 14 residues. The CDR3 bases are TGTGCCAGCAGCCAGGACGGAGACAGCTATGGCTACACCTTC. Translated: CASSQDGDSYGYTF.